Below, 27 T cell receptor beta chains from the same sample are listed, as sequenced in a study of cytomegalovirus exposure and HLA in healthy donors. Profiling relied on immunoSEQ multiplex PCR, and the TCRdb table lists in-frame clones only, not all of them. Of around 160,000 clones listed, 88% are singletons. The specimen was PBMCs. The source is a young man in good health and CMV-seronegative.

The chain uses TRBV30 and TRBJ2-7; unclear D gene. Germline V gene sequence: CDR1 GTSNPN, CDR2 SVGIG (reference sequence). This CDR3 region has 13 residues. V was trimmed by 0 bases and J by 2 bases, leaving 8 bases between them. The CDR3 sequence: CAWSVMGTYEQYV. The CDR3 bases are TGTGCCTGGAGTGTAATGGGCACCTACGAGCAGTACGTC.

This clone is a singleton in its sample. The chain employs TRBV11-2 and TRBJ2-7, with 13 positions matching TRBD2. CDR1 is SGHAT, CDR2 FQNNGV, per germline. This CDR3 has 15 amino acids. Germline trimming cut 6 bases from V and 5 bases from J; bases unmatched to any gene: 7. The CDR3 nucleotides are TGTGCCAGCAGGCGCACCGGGACTAGCGGGAACGAGCAGTACTTC. Translation gives CASRRTGTSGNEQYF.

This clone was seen only once. This chain uses TRBV5-6 with TRBJ2-7; 10 nucleotides agree with TRBD1. The CDR3 covers 14 residues. V lost 0 bases, J lost 5 bases, and 2 bases stayed unmatched. Germline V gene lookup returns CDR1 SGHDT and CDR2 YYEEEE. The CDR3 here is CASSLEDRGNEQYF. CDR3 DNA sequence: TGTGCCAGCAGCTTGGAGGACAGGGGGAACGAGCAGTACTTC.

The chain joins TRBV5-1 to TRBJ2-7; 7 bases fit TRBD1. The CDR3 is 14 residues long. The V gene's germline CDR1 is SGHRS and CDR2 YFSETQ. V lost 3 bases, J lost 0 bases, and 3 bases stayed unmatched. CDR3 nucleotides: TGCGCCAGCAGCTGGGACAGACCCTCCTACGAGCAGTACTTC. It translates to CASSWDRPSYEQYF.

This chain uses TRBV7-9 with TRBJ2-7; the match to TRBD1 covers 9 bases. The CDR3 runs to 17 residues. Looked up from germline, CDR1 is SEHNR and CDR2 is FQNEAQ (reference sequence). Trimming cost V 5 bases and J 7 bases; bases outside gene matches: 18. The DNA of the CDR3 is TGTGCCAGCAGCGTTATCTGCAGCACAACAGGGGGCAGGGAGCAGTACGTC. It specifies CASSVICSTTGGREQYV.

The V and J genes are TRBV5-6 and TRBJ2-3; D possibly corresponds to TRBD2 (6 bases). Germline V gene lookup returns CDR1 SGHDT and CDR2 YYEEEE. The CDR3 consists of 16 residues. Trimming shortened V by 2 bases and J by 2 bases, and 15 bases separated the two germline ends. The CDR3 DNA reads TGTGCCAGCAGCTTTCGCGGGACCCAAAACACAGATACGCAGTATTTT. It encodes CASSFRGTQNTDTQYF.

CDR3 sequence reads: CASSEATTGLYNEQFF. For the CDR3, the DNA is TGTGCCAGCAGTGAAGCCACGACAGGGCTTTACAATGAGCAGTTCTTC. The chain carries TRBV2 and TRBJ2-1; 7 bases agree with TRBD1. With V trimmed by 0 bases and J by 4 bases, 6 bases remained unmatched. Germline V gene lookup returns CDR1 SNHLY and CDR2 FYNNEI. CDR3 size: 16 residues.

The chain employs TRBV27 and TRBJ1-2, with D perhaps TRBD1 (5 bases). Trimming removed 6 bases at V and 4 bases at J, with 18 bases between. The CDR3 loop spans 15 amino acids. CDR1 and CDR2 (germline): MNHEY, SMNVEV (reference sequence). CDR3 sequence (DNA): TGTGCCAGCAGCCCCCGAGGTGCAGGGCCCTATGGCTACACCTTC. It codes for CASSPRGAGPYGYTF.

J is TRBJ2-7 and V is TRBV10-2; 7 nucleotides line up with TRBD2. Germline V lookup: CDR1 WSHSY, CDR2 SAAADI. This CDR3 is 13 amino acids long. V trimming: 5 bases; J trimming: 6 bases; junction bases outside the gene matches: 7. The CDR3 nucleotides read TGCGCCAGCAGTATGATCAGGGAGGGCGAGCAGTACTTC. Protein: CASSMIREGEQYF.

The rearrangement joins TRBV4-3 to TRBJ2-7, with 8 bases fitting TRBD2. V shed 4 bases, J shed 5 bases, and the junction held 13 bases outside the gene matches. The CDR3 runs to 16 residues. The germline CDR1 and CDR2 sequences are LGHNA and YSLEER. The CDR3 nucleotides are TGCGCCAGCAGCCGCGGTTGGCTAGCGGGTCGCGACGAGCAGTACTTC. Translated: CASSRGWLAGRDEQYF.

The chain is built from TRBV2 and TRBJ2-1, with 10 bases fitting TRBD2. CDR3 length: 15 amino acids. The germline V gene has CDR1 SNHLY and CDR2 FYNNEI. V lost 1 base to trimming and J lost 7 bases; unmatched junction nucleotides: 4. The CDR3 coding sequence is TGTGCCAGCAGTGAAGAAGCGGGAGGGCGAAATGAGCAGTTCTTC. As protein: CASSEEAGGRNEQFF.

The J gene is TRBJ2-7, the V gene TRBV6-5, with 9 bases identical to TRBD1. The CDR3 has 14 amino acids. CDR1 is MNHEY and CDR2 is SVGAGI in the germline V gene. The ends lost 4 bases at V and 3 bases at J; junction bases unmatched: 4. The CDR3 nucleotides are TGTGCCAGCAGTTCCGGGACAGGGTTCTACGAGCAGTACTTC. It translates to CASSSGTGFYEQYF.

This clone was seen just once. The V gene is TRBV5-5, the J gene TRBJ1-5, with D possibly TRBD1 on 5 matching bases. The germline V gene has CDR1 SGHKS and CDR2 YYEKEE (reference sequence). This CDR3 has 16 amino acids. The ends were cut back, 0 bases at V and 2 bases at J, with 12 bases in the middle. CDR3 protein: CASSLGVGARNQPQHF. Here the CDR3 DNA reads TGTGCCAGCAGCTTGGGTGTAGGGGCTCGCAATCAGCCCCAGCATTTT.

CDR3 amino acids: CASSYEGLAGVGGYEQYF. The CDR3 DNA is TGTGCCAGCAGCTACGAGGGACTAGCGGGAGTTGGTGGGTACGAGCAGTACTTC. The J gene is TRBJ2-7, the V gene TRBV7-8; 14 bases map to TRBD2. The CDR3 has 18 residues. Germline CDR1 SGHVS, CDR2 FQNEAQ. V gave up 4 bases and J gave up 4 bases; unmatched junction bases: 12.

J is TRBJ2-6 and V is TRBV7-2; 8 positions agree with TRBD1. The CDR3 has 17 residues. The V gene's germline CDR1 is SGHTA and CDR2 FQGNSA. V lost 1 base, J lost 0 bases, and 2 bases stayed unmatched. The CDR3 region has the DNA TGTGCCAGCAGCTTAGGGGACAGGTACTCTGGGGCCAACGTCCTGACTTTC. Its translation is CASSLGDRYSGANVLTF.

In the case of this clone: Different DNA sequences within this sample yield the same CDR3. The J gene is TRBJ1-2, the V gene TRBV2, with no clear D. This CDR3 region has 13 residues. CDR1 is SNHLY and CDR2 is FYNNEI in the germline V gene. V was trimmed by 6 bases and J by 4 bases, leaving 12 bases between them. Written as DNA, the CDR3 is TGTGCCAGCAGCCCTGGGCAGTCCTATGGCTACACCTTC. It yields the protein CASSPGQSYGYTF.

The chain recombines TRBV27 with TRBJ1-2; unclear D gene. Germline V gene lookup returns CDR1 MNHEY and CDR2 SMNVEV (reference sequence). Trimming took off 5 bases at V and 6 bases at J, with 13 bases between the two ends. This CDR3 region has 13 residues. Here the CDR3 reads CASSPDLVHGYTF. The CDR3 DNA is TGTGCCAGCAGTCCGGACTTGGTTCATGGCTACACCTTC.

The chain combines TRBV27 with TRBJ2-1, with 12 bases aligning to TRBD2. CDR1 and CDR2 from the germline V gene are MNHEY and SMNVEV (reference sequence). V shed 6 bases and J 6 bases; nucleotides not matched to a gene: 12. This CDR3 spans 17 amino acids. The CDR3 region is CASSTLLAGGPRNEQFF. The CDR3 DNA reads as TGTGCCAGCAGCACCCTTCTAGCGGGAGGGCCACGCAATGAGCAGTTCTTC.

The chain combines TRBV5-1 with TRBJ2-6, with D perhaps matching TRBD1 (6 bases). The CDR3 runs to 18 residues. Trimming took off 1 base at V and 0 bases at J, with 14 bases between the two ends. Per germline, CDR1 SGHRS and CDR2 YFSETQ. The CDR3 region is CASSLRTVTSSGANVLTF. The DNA for the CDR3 is TGCGCCAGCAGCTTGAGGACAGTCACTTCCTCTGGGGCCAACGTCCTGACTTTC.

The V gene is TRBV19, the J gene TRBJ2-4; D is undetermined. V lost 5 bases, J lost 5 bases, and 13 bases lay in between. CDR1 is LNHDA and CDR2 is SQIVND in the germline V gene (reference sequence). The CDR3 sequence is 14 residues long. The CDR3 DNA reads as TGTGCCAGTAGTCTCGGGTTAGTTGAAAACATTCAGTACTTC. This translates into CASSLGLVENIQYF.

The chain has TRBV27 and TRBJ2-1; TRBD2 matches at 8 bases. Looked up from germline, CDR1 is MNHEY and CDR2 is SMNVEV (reference sequence). The CDR3 is 15 residues long. Trimming at V came to 3 bases and at J to 2 bases, leaving 3 bases not matched to a gene. The CDR3 spells CASSFSGSPYNEQFF. The CDR3 DNA reads TGTGCCAGCAGTTTCAGCGGGAGCCCCTACAATGAGCAGTTCTTC.

The V and J genes are TRBV6-5 and TRBJ2-7; D might be TRBD2 (5 bases). The CDR3 is made up of 12 amino acids. V was pared by 6 bases and J by 2 bases, with 8 bases between. Germline CDR1 MNHEY, CDR2 SVGAGI. The CDR3 sequence is CASSHGTYEQYF. CDR3 nucleotide sequence: TGTGCCAGCAGCCACGGGACCTACGAGCAGTACTTC.

V is TRBV4-3 and J is TRBJ2-7, with D possibly being TRBD2 (6 bases). Looked up from germline, CDR1 is LGHNA and CDR2 is YSLEER. CDR3 length equals 16 residues. The V and J ends lost 5 bases and 0 bases respectively, with 17 bases between them. The CDR3 bases are TGCGCCAGCAGCGAACGGAGGGCCCTGAGCTCCTACGAGCAGTACTTC. Protein product: CASSERRALSSYEQYF.

Notes on this clone: Germline is not matched at one junction end, which may reflect a read error. This rearrangement joins TRBV5-1 to TRBJ2-1; the match to TRBD2 covers 8 bases. Germline V gives CDR1 SGHRS, CDR2 YFSETQ. This CDR3 contains 15 residues. This CDR3 is CASSFTSGSFNEQFF. The CDR3 coding sequence is TGCGCCAGCAGCTTCACTAGCGGATCCTTCAATGAGCAGTTCTTC. Filled out from reference TRBV5-1 and TRBJ2-1, the complete variable domain reads KAGVTQTPRYLIKTRGQQVTLSCSPISGHRSVSWYQQTPGQGLQFLFEYFSETQRNKGNFPGRFSGRQFSNSRSEMNVSTLELGDSALYLCASSFTSGSFNEQFFGPGTRLTVL.

The chain joins TRBV19 to TRBJ2-1; 13 bases line up with TRBD2. V lost 3 bases to trimming and J lost 5 bases; unmatched junction nucleotides: 16. The CDR3 runs 20 residues. Germline V CDR1 and CDR2: LNHDA, SQIVND (reference sequence). The DNA of the CDR3 is TGTGCCAGTAGTATTTCGTATGGGAGGACTAGCGGGAGCCTGGACAATGAGCAGTTCTTC. The encoded protein is CASSISYGRTSGSLDNEQFF.

This chain connects TRBV29-1 to TRBJ1-2, with D perhaps matching TRBD1 (5 bases). The CDR3 runs to 14 residues. CDR1 is SQVTM, CDR2 ANQGSEA, per germline. The germline V and J ends were trimmed by 0 bases and 5 bases, with 13 bases remaining between them. As DNA, the CDR3 is TGCAGCGTTGAAGATCTAGGTGCAGGGTATGGCTACACCTTC. This encodes CSVEDLGAGYGYTF.

The chain uses TRBV28 and TRBJ1-1; D unclear. Germline V CDR1 and CDR2: MDHEN, SYDVKM. V was shortened by 3 bases and J by 8 bases, with 16 bases between the two germline ends. The CDR3 consists of 14 residues. In DNA form, the CDR3 reads TGTGCCAGCAGTTTGTCGGATTGGGCAGGAGAAGCTTTCTTT. It encodes CASSLSDWAGEAFF.